These 12 T cell receptor beta chains came from one sample sequenced in a study of PD-1 blockade in classical Hodgkin lymphoma. Time point reported: cycle 4 day 1 (C4D1), after more than five weeks of nivolumab. Relapses following autologous stem cell transplantation were seen in all patients, with brentuximab vedotin exposure varying. The data were produced by immunoSEQ multiplex PCR, yet TCRdb's version contains in-frame clones alone and is incomplete. The table records 30,000 or so clones, just under 80% of them present only once. The source was peripheral blood mononuclear cells (PBMCs), collected before the fourth cycle of nivolumab. These receptors all come from a human donor with classical Hodgkin lymphoma.

This clone was found a few times. The chain employs TRBV15 and TRBJ1-1; maybe TRBD1 (5 bases). Trimming stripped 0 bases from V and 0 bases from J, with 11 bases between. Germline V gene sequence: CDR1 LNHNV, CDR2 YYDKDF (reference sequence). This CDR3 has 16 residues. The CDR3 sequence is CATSREQNRLNTEAFF. Written as DNA, the CDR3 is TGTGCCACCAGCAGAGAGCAGAACAGGCTGAACACTGAAGCTTTCTTT.

The V and J genes are TRBV6-5 and TRBJ2-2, with D maybe TRBD2 (5 bases). V was pared by 3 bases and J by 5 bases, with 16 bases between. Per the germline V gene, CDR1 is MNHEY and CDR2 is SVGAGI. The CDR3 spans 16 residues. The CDR3 DNA reads as TGTGCCAGCAGTTATCTGTCGGGAATGATGACCGGGGAGCTGTTTTTT. This encodes CASSYLSGMMTGELFF.

This chain links TRBV10-3 with TRBJ2-2, with 8 bases identical to TRBD1. CDR1 is ENHRY and CDR2 is SYGVKD in the germline V gene. CDR3 length: 14 residues. V was clipped by 11 bases and J by 1 base; unmatched bases: 6. Here the CDR3 DNA reads TGTGCCGCATCCGGGACAGGGAACACCGGGGAGCTGTTTTTT. It codes for CAASGTGNTGELFF.

CDR3 DNA sequence: TGTGCCAGCAGGGGACAGCGATCTAGCGGGAAGGACAATGAGCAGTTCTTC. As protein: CASRGQRSSGKDNEQFF. The chain has TRBV7-8 and TRBJ2-1, with 9 positions matching TRBD2. V dropped 6 bases and J dropped 5; count of bases not matched to a gene: 14. This CDR3 is built from 17 residues. CDR1 SGHVS and CDR2 FQNEAQ come from the germline V gene.

The chain carries TRBV6-4 and TRBJ1-1; no firm D call. CDR3 length: 13 residues. V was trimmed by 4 bases and J by 5 bases, leaving 11 bases between them. Germline values: CDR1 MRHNA, CDR2 SNTAGT. The CDR3 here is CASSVGVRTEAFF. The CDR3 bases are TGTGCCAGCAGTGTTGGGGTTAGGACTGAAGCTTTCTTT.

The chain uses TRBV19 and TRBJ1-5; D is possibly TRBD1 (6 bases). The CDR3 spans 14 residues. Trimming left V 3 bases short and J 6 bases short, with 12 bases between. Germline CDR1 and CDR2: LNHDA and SQIVND (reference sequence). CDR3 bases: TGTGCCAGTAGTATGGGGGGCGCCGGTCAGCCCCAGCATTTT. As protein: CASSMGGAGQPQHF.

This clone was detected only a few times. The chain employs TRBV5-1 and TRBJ2-7; D is undetermined. With 1 base removed from V and 3 bases from J, the gap between germline ends came to 8 bases. The germline CDR1 and CDR2 sequences are SGHRS and YFSETQ. CDR3 length: 13 amino acids. CDR3 in DNA: TGCGCCAGCAGCTTGTTGATTAACTACGAGCAGTACTTC. It encodes CASSLLINYEQYF.

This clone was recorded only once. The chain joins TRBV4-1 to TRBJ1-2; perhaps TRBD1 as D (5 bases). V lost 0 bases and J 6 bases, leaving 14 bases between the germline ends. Looked up from germline, CDR1 is MGHRA and CDR2 is YSYEKL. This CDR3 is 15 amino acids long. CDR3 DNA: TGCGCCAGCAGCCAAGATGGGGGAAGGTTTAATGGCTACACCTTC. This translates into CASSQDGGRFNGYTF.

This clone was counted a single time. The chain has TRBV11-2 and TRBJ2-7; D gene unclear. From germline, CDR1 is SGHAT and CDR2 FQNNGV. V shed 0 bases and J shed 4 bases, with 10 bases lying between them. The CDR3 has 14 residues. CDR3 sequence: CASSLDRTAYEQYF. CDR3 sequence (DNA): TGTGCCAGCAGCTTAGATCGGACCGCATACGAGCAGTACTTC.

This chain uses TRBV2 with TRBJ1-4; 10 nucleotides align to TRBD1. CDR1 is SNHLY, CDR2 FYNNEI, per germline. The CDR3 covers 14 residues. V dropped 8 bases and J dropped 7; count of bases not matched to a gene: 7. CDR3 region: CASSPGQGREKLFF. The CDR3 DNA is TGTGCCAGCTCCCCGGGACAGGGGCGTGAAAAACTGTTTTTT.

V usage is TRBV7-6 and J usage is TRBJ1-5; 7 nucleotides match TRBD1. CDR3 length equals 15 residues. The V segment lost 0 bases and the J segment 5 bases; nucleotides outside the gene matches: 4. Germline V CDR1 and CDR2: SGHVS, FNYEAQ. The CDR3: CASSLAAGGHQPQHF. CDR3 in DNA: TGTGCCAGCAGCTTAGCGGCAGGGGGTCATCAGCCCCAGCATTTT.

V usage is TRBV7-9 and J usage is TRBJ2-7; 11 bases map to TRBD1. Germline assignment: CDR1 SEHNR and CDR2 FQNEAQ (reference sequence). This CDR3 region has 17 residues. Trimming removed 5 bases from V and 5 bases from J; junction bases left unmatched: 14. The CDR3 loop is CASSTTRDRGVVDEQYF. The CDR3, as DNA: TGTGCCAGCAGCACCACGAGGGACAGGGGGGTTGTGGACGAGCAGTACTTC.